One sample yielded the 9 T cell receptor beta chains listed below, sequenced in a study of T cells in Graves' hyperthyroidism and ophthalmopathy. There were TCR beta CDR3 regions amplified from RNA transcripts. HTBI primers drove first-round RT-PCR of the TCR CDR3. Using its own MiXCR run on the multiplex PCR reads, TCRdb lists one record per CDR3 protein. Of around 620,000 distinct CDR3 sequences in the sample, around 46% were seen once. The sequencing input was peripheral blood or thyroid tissue (not recorded which). The receptors derive from an adult woman with Graves' disease, either hyperthyroidism or ophthalmopathy (not recorded which).

There are many counts of this clonotype. The CDR3 region has the DNA TGTGCCAGCAGCTTGGACTTCGGGCGTGGCTACACCTTC. Protein product: CASSLDFGRGYTF. The rearrangement uses TRBV5-6 and TRBJ1-2, with unresolved D. Germline CDR1 is SGHDT and CDR2 is YYEEEE. Trimming took 0 bases from V and 7 from J, leaving 10 bases between them. The CDR3 sequence is 13 residues long. Filled out from reference TRBV5-6 and TRBJ1-2, the complete variable domain reads DAGVTQSPTHLIKTRGQQVTLRCSPKSGHDTVSWYQQALGQGPQFIFQYYEEEERQRGNFPDRFSGHQFPNYSSELNVNALLLGDSALYLCASSLDFGRGYTFGSGTRLTVV.

This clonotype was seen at least ten times. The V gene is TRBV6-5, the J gene TRBJ2-7, with D perhaps assigned TRBD1 or TRBD2 (5 bases each). This CDR3 spans 11 amino acids. Germline V gene data show CDR1 as MNHEY and CDR2 as SVGAGI. Trimming cost V 7 bases and J 6 bases, with 10 bases left between them. CDR3 region: CASNRGGEQYF. Here the CDR3 DNA reads TGTGCCAGCAATCGGGGCGGCGAGCAGTACTTC.

The chain couples TRBV7-9 to TRBJ1-5; the D is unclear. The J call may be faulty, since TRBJ2-5 better matches the DNA end. The germline CDR1 and CDR2 sequences are SEHNR and FQNEAQ (reference sequence). The CDR3 contains 13 residues. CDR3 sequence: CASRADSNQPQYF. CDR3 coding DNA: TGTGCCAGCCGGGCAGATAGCAATCAGCCCCAGTACTTC.

This clonotype was counted many times. V usage is TRBV6-2 or TRBV6-3 and J usage is TRBJ2-7; 8 positions agree with TRBD2. There are 14 residues in the CDR3. Germline V CDR1 and CDR2: MNHEY, SVGEGT. V shed 8 bases and J 5 bases; nucleotides not matched to a gene: 11. CDR3 loop: CASRGPGLGDEQYF. The CDR3 bases are TGTGCCAGCCGGGGTCCGGGACTAGGCGACGAGCAGTACTTC.

Only a few counts were recorded for this clonotype. An end of the junction does not agree with germline; a read error may underlie this. The gene calls are TRBV10-1 and TRBJ1-3; possible D gene TRBD1, 5 bases. CDR1 and CDR2 (germline): WNHNN, SYGVQD (reference sequence). The CDR3 sequence is 14 residues long. The CDR3 protein is CASSPPGARNTIYF. The CDR3 DNA reads TGTGCCAGCAGTCCCCCCGGGGCGAGAAACACCATATATTTT.

This clonotype was detected ten times or more. The rearrangement joins TRBV15 to TRBJ2-5; D unclear. Germline loops: CDR1 LNHNV, CDR2 YYDKDF (reference sequence). This CDR3 comprises 13 residues. The V end lost 0 bases, the J end lost 5 bases, and 7 bases lay between the germline ends. The CDR3 bases are TGTGCCACCAGCAGAGATTTGACGGAGACCCAGTACTTC. The encoded protein is CATSRDLTETQYF.

This chain joins TRBV7-9 and TRBJ2-7; a weak D match, TRBD2 (6 bases). Germline values: CDR1 SEHNR, CDR2 FQNEAQ (reference sequence). The CDR3 spans 14 residues. Deletions cut 6 bases from V and 7 bases from J, with 19 bases between. Here the CDR3 reads CASSPDGARGEQYF. Here the CDR3 DNA reads TGTGCCAGCAGTCCTGACGGTGCTCGGGGGGAGCAGTACTTC.

The chain is built from TRBV7-8 and TRBJ2-5; D not resolved. The ends were cut back, 6 bases at V and 6 bases at J, with 8 bases in the middle. There are 11 residues in the CDR3. CDR1 and CDR2 from the germline V gene are SGHVS and FQNEAQ. For the CDR3, the DNA is TGTGCCAGCAGGAGAGGACAGACCCAGTACTTC. Translation: CASRRGQTQYF.

In this sample, this clonotype turned up many times. This rearrangement joins TRBV2 to TRBJ2-7; D is ambiguous. Trimming removed 7 bases from V and 2 bases from J, with 9 bases in between. This CDR3 is built from 12 residues. Germline V gives CDR1 SNHLY, CDR2 FYNNEI. The CDR3: CASTGLAYEQYF. CDR3 bases: TGTGCCAGCACTGGATTAGCCTACGAGCAGTACTTC.